This note documents a single T cell receptor (beta chain) sequence. The PCR had 60 Vbeta and 13 Jbeta primers. Method: immunoSEQ multiplex PCR; TCRdb's copy keeps in-frame clones and lacks some. The sample has roughly 120,000 clones, around 67% seen once. The data were obtained in a study of cytomegalovirus exposure and HLA in healthy donors. The CDR3 has 14 residues. V was shortened by 0 bases and J by 4 bases, with 9 bases between the two germline ends. Germline V gene data show CDR1 as LGHNA and CDR2 as YNFKEQ. V is TRBV4-2 and J is TRBJ1-2; D gene unclear. The sequence derives from a woman in her forties in good health and CMV-seronegative. Material for sequencing was PBMCs. CDR3 bases: TGTGCCAGCAGCCAAGAGGAGGTTGTCTATGGCTACACCTTC. Encoded protein: CASSQEEVVYGYTF.